Sequencing of this T cell receptor (beta chain) was carried out in a study of T cell responses to AZD1222 COVID-19 vaccine. The study, taken as a whole, reports: Possibly, clonal diversity was underestimated; donors were largely white British and included more females. Increased Spike-specific TCR breadth and depth were observed after two AZD1222 doses. Targets within unmutated variant regions were reportedly found for nearly half of spike-specific TCRs. Dominant CD4 TCR responses targeted spike regions 160-218 and 743-854.

A word on this clone: Its target is not known.

Sequencing used immunoSEQ multiplex PCR; TCRdb keeps in-frame clones, though not all of them. The data contain about 190,000 clones, 80% to 95% of them seen just once; the ten biggest clones take up about 1.2%. With 4 bases removed from V and 0 bases from J, the gap between germline ends came to 13 bases. The CDR3 length is 16 residues. Germline V gene data show CDR1 as SGDLS and CDR2 as YYNGEE. This material consisted of peripheral blood, taken on day 0 of AZD1222 vaccination. The V and J genes are TRBV9 and TRBJ1-4; possibly TRBD1 for D (6 bases). The TCR sequence derives from an adult in good health. DNA of the CDR3: TGTGCCAGCAGCTTACAGGGTTTCCCAACTAATGAAAAACTGTTTTTT. This translates into CASSLQGFPTNEKLFF.